This T cell receptor (beta chain) was found in a study of T cells after yellow fever vaccination. Study-level information: Where fractions had low cell numbers, libraries were prepared from them with the SMART-Seq v4 Ultra Low Input RNA kit.

Germline V gives CDR1 SEHNR, CDR2 FQNEAQ (reference sequence). Trimming took off 5 bases at V and 8 bases at J, with 12 bases between the two ends. This CDR3 region has 12 residues. Making TCR cDNA involved 5'RACE template switching, which added UMIs and a universal primer site. TCRdb called the 5' RACE reads again in MiXCR, with one record for every CDR3 protein. Of around 320,000 distinct CDR3 sequences in the sample, 3.5% to 4.5% were seen once. This clonotype occurred a few times. The J gene is TRBJ1-2, the V gene TRBV7-9; D perhaps matches TRBD1 (6 bases). This TCR was sampled from a young man who received the YFV17D yellow fever vaccine. The starting material was PBMCs, obtained 15 days after the yellow fever booster vaccination. CDR3 loop: CASSRDIRGYTF. The CDR3, as DNA: TGTGCCAGCAGCCGGGACATTCGGGGCTACACCTTC.